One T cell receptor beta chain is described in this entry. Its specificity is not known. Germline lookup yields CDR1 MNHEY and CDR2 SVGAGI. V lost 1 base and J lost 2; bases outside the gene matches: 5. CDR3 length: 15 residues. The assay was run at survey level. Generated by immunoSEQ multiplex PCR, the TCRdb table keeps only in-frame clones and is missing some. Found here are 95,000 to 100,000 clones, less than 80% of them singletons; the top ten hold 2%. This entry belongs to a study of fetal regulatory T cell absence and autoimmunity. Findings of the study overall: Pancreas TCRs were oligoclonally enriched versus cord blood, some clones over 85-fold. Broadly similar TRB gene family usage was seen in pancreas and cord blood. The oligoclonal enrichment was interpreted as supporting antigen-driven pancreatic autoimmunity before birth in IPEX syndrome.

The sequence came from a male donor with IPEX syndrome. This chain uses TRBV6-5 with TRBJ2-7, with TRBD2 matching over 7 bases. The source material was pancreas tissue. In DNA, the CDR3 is TGTGCCAGCAGTTACTTGCGGGAGTGGACCTACGAGCAGTACTTC. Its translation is CASSYLREWTYEQYF.